The next 21 T cell receptor beta chains were all read from a single sample in a study of blood T cell repertoires in COVID-19. Assay used: immunoSEQ multiplex PCR; TCRdb lists only in-frame clones, some missing. The top ten hold 5.1% of the sample, which has 70,000 or so clones, 90% seen once. The sequencing input was peripheral blood. These receptor sequences come from a woman aged 18-29 years with acute or convalescent COVID-19.

This rearrangement joins TRBV4-1 to TRBJ2-5; 9 positions match TRBD2. The CDR3 length is 14 residues. Germline V gene sequence: CDR1 MGHRA, CDR2 YSYEKL. The trim removed 4 bases at V and 4 bases at J, leaving 4 bases unmatched. The CDR3 sequence: CASSRIAGAETQYF. In DNA, the CDR3 is TGCGCCAGCAGCCGAATAGCGGGGGCAGAGACCCAGTACTTC.

The rearrangement uses TRBV11-2 and TRBJ1-1; TRBD1 agrees at 7 bases. The CDR3 runs 16 residues. Per the germline V gene, CDR1 is SGHAT and CDR2 is FQNNGV. V dropped 1 base and J dropped 4; count of bases not matched to a gene: 9. CDR3 loop: CASSLGNRGSGTEAFF. CDR3 DNA: TGTGCCAGCAGCTTAGGTAACAGGGGTTCGGGCACTGAAGCTTTCTTT.

This chain links TRBV5-6 with TRBJ2-2; a possible D gene is TRBD2 (6 bases). The CDR3 contains 18 residues. Germline values: CDR1 SGHDT, CDR2 YYEEEE. V lost 0 bases and J 5 bases, leaving 20 bases between the germline ends. The CDR3, as DNA: TGTGCCAGCAGCTTGGCCGGGACTGGCGGCAGCATTACCGGGGAGCTGTTTTTT. Translation: CASSLAGTGGSITGELFF.

This clone was picked up one time. J is TRBJ1-6 and V is TRBV4-3; D uncertain. This CDR3 is built from 16 residues. With 0 bases removed from V and 7 bases from J, the gap between germline ends came to 13 bases. Germline CDR1 reads LGHNA; CDR2 reads YSLEER. The CDR3 loop is CASSQDMRPANSPLHF. CDR3 sequence (DNA): TGCGCCAGCAGCCAAGATATGAGGCCGGCCAATTCACCCCTCCACTTT.

This clone has a single count. This sequence joins TRBV7-2 and TRBJ1-5; 7 bases are shared with TRBD1. The junction had 2 bases not matched to a gene; V was cut back by 1 base and J by 2 bases. CDR1 and CDR2 (germline): SGHTA, FQGNSA. There are 15 residues in the CDR3. The CDR3 sequence: CASSLGTGGNQPQHF. The DNA of the CDR3 is TGTGCCAGCAGCTTAGGGACAGGCGGCAATCAGCCCCAGCATTTT. Together with reference TRBV7-2 and TRBJ1-5, the CDR3 gives the full variable domain: GAGVSQSPSNKVTEKGKDVELRCDPISGHTALYWYRQSLGQGLEFLIYFQGNSAPDKSGLPSDRFSAERTGGSVSTLTIQRTQQEDSAVYLCASSLGTGGNQPQHFGDGTRLSIL.

The rearrangement links TRBV15 to TRBJ2-1; TRBD2 matches at 7 bases. V dropped 5 bases and J dropped 5; count of bases not matched to a gene: 9. The CDR3 length is 15 residues. Germline values: CDR1 LNHNV, CDR2 YYDKDF (reference sequence). The CDR3 nucleotides are TGTGCCACCAGCGTCCCAGCGGGAAGGAACAATGAGCAGTTCTTC. Translating gives CATSVPAGRNNEQFF.

J is TRBJ1-2 and V is TRBV11-2; 11 bases align to TRBD1. Looked up from germline, CDR1 is SGHAT and CDR2 is FQNNGV. J gave up 6 bases and V 5 bases, and 8 bases lay outside the gene matches. This CDR3 comprises 15 residues. CDR3 sequence: CASSRQPGQGDGYTF. The CDR3, as DNA: TGTGCCAGCAGCCGACAACCGGGACAGGGGGATGGCTACACCTTC.

This chain connects TRBV5-1 to TRBJ2-1; 12 bases line up with TRBD2. There are 17 residues in the CDR3. Germline CDR1 and CDR2: SGHRS and YFSETQ. V gave up 2 bases and J gave up 6 bases; unmatched junction bases: 9. The CDR3: CASSFLAGGPLGNEQFF. DNA of the CDR3: TGCGCCAGCAGCTTCCTAGCGGGGGGGCCCTTAGGCAATGAGCAGTTCTTC.

The chain recombines TRBV7-9 with TRBJ1-4; possible D gene TRBD1, 6 bases. The CDR3 loop spans 15 amino acids. V was clipped by 5 bases and J by 10 bases, with 20 bases between them. The germline V gene encodes CDR1 SEHNR and CDR2 FQNEAQ (reference sequence). The CDR3 spells CASSHGGADSGKLFF. The DNA of the CDR3 is TGTGCCAGCAGCCATGGGGGCGCAGATTCCGGAAAACTGTTTTTT. Full variable domain (remainder filled in from reference TRBV7-9 and TRBJ1-4): DTGVSQNPRHKITKRGQNVTFRCDPISEHNRLYWYRQTLGQGPEFLTYFQNEAQLEKSRLLSDRFSAERPKGSFSTLEIQRTEQGDSAMYLCASSHGGADSGKLFFGSGTQLSVL.

This rearrangement joins TRBV6-5 to TRBJ1-4; 8 bases line up with TRBD1. Germline trimming cut 6 bases from V and 5 bases from J; bases unmatched to any gene: 8. This CDR3 region has 15 residues. Germline assignment: CDR1 MNHEY and CDR2 SVGAGI. CDR3 bases: TGTGCCAGCAGATATTCCGGGACAGGAAATGAAAAACTGTTTTTT. As protein: CASRYSGTGNEKLFF.

This clone was seen only once. The chain links TRBV10-3 to TRBJ1-1; D unresolved. Trimming took 11 bases from V and 1 from J, leaving 8 bases between them. The germline gives CDR1 ENHRY, CDR2 SYGVKD. The CDR3 is made up of 11 amino acids. CDR3 sequence (DNA): TGTGCCGCCCGGGGGAACACTGAAGCTTTCTTT. Translation gives CAARGNTEAFF.

This clone was counted once. The CDR3, as DNA: TGTGCCAGCAGCTCCCGGGACTACCAAGAGACCCAGTACTTC. Amino acid sequence: CASSSRDYQETQYF. This chain uses TRBV7-8 with TRBJ2-5, with D possibly being TRBD2 (6 bases). The V gene lost 4 bases and the J gene lost 0 bases, with 9 bases spanning the gap. This CDR3 comprises 14 residues. The germline gives CDR1 SGHVS, CDR2 FQNEAQ.

The chain is built from TRBV6-1 and TRBJ2-5; 10 bases map to TRBD1. V shed 1 base, J shed 1 base, and the junction held 6 bases outside the gene matches. Germline loops: CDR1 MNHNS, CDR2 SASEGT. The CDR3 sequence is 17 residues long. The CDR3 region has the DNA TGTGCCAGCAGTGAAGGGGACAGGGGCACCATCCAAGAGACCCAGTACTTC. Translation gives CASSEGDRGTIQETQYF.

The gene calls are TRBV5-1 and TRBJ2-1; perhaps TRBD2 as D (6 bases). Trimming shortened V by 0 bases and J by 8 bases, and 15 bases separated the two germline ends. Germline assignment: CDR1 SGHRS and CDR2 YFSETQ. There are 15 residues in the CDR3. CDR3 coding DNA: TGCGCCAGCAGCTTGGAGATTTCGGGGGTCGATGAGCAGTTCTTC. Its protein product is CASSLEISGVDEQFF.

CDR3 protein: CASSESPTGYTEAFF. CDR3 coding DNA: TGTGCCAGCAGTGAAAGTCCAACGGGGTACACTGAAGCTTTCTTT. This rearrangement joins TRBV2 to TRBJ1-1; D is unclear. Germline V gene sequence: CDR1 SNHLY, CDR2 FYNNEI. The V end lost 2 bases, the J end lost 3 bases, and 13 bases lay between the germline ends. The CDR3 length is 15 residues.

V gene TRBV2 combines with J gene TRBJ2-5; D might be TRBD2 (6 bases). V lost 5 bases and J 1 base, leaving 11 bases between the germline ends. The CDR3 sequence is 14 residues long. Germline CDR1 reads SNHLY; CDR2 reads FYNNEI. CDR3 in amino acids: CASSLAEIQETQYF. The CDR3 coding sequence is TGTGCCAGCAGTTTAGCGGAAATCCAAGAGACCCAGTACTTC.

This sequence joins TRBV30 and TRBJ2-3; 9 nucleotides align to TRBD1. The CDR3 extends over 14 amino acids. CDR1 GTSNPN and CDR2 SVGIG come from the germline V gene (reference sequence). V shed 7 bases and J 3 bases; nucleotides not matched to a gene: 8. The CDR3, as DNA: TGTGCCTACAAAAGACAGGGGGGGACAGATACGCAGTATTTT. This gives the protein CAYKRQGGTDTQYF.

The count of this clone is one. At the DNA level, this CDR3 is encoded by other sequences in the same sample as well. V is TRBV6-4 and J is TRBJ2-3, with 10 bases fitting TRBD1. CDR3 size: 15 residues. V lost 3 bases to trimming and J lost 1 base; unmatched junction nucleotides: 1. The germline gives CDR1 MRHNA, CDR2 SNTAGT. CDR3 nucleotide sequence: TGTGCCAGCAGTGAGACAGGGGGCGGCACAGATACGCAGTATTTT. Its protein product is CASSETGGGTDTQYF.

This rearrangement joins TRBV28 to TRBJ1-2, with no clear D. Germline V gives CDR1 MDHEN, CDR2 SYDVKM. The V and J ends lost 2 bases and 4 bases respectively, with 5 bases between them. The length of the CDR3 is 12 residues. The CDR3 DNA follows: TGTGCCAGCAGTTTAGGGCCCTATGGCTACACCTTC. Its translation: CASSLGPYGYTF.

The chain recombines TRBV24-1 with TRBJ1-5; a weak D match, TRBD1 (6 bases). The V end was cut by 12 bases, the J end by 1 base, with 12 bases between. Germline V gene sequence: CDR1 KGHDR, CDR2 SFDVKD. CDR3 length equals 13 residues. The CDR3 here is CASMGASNQPQHF. CDR3 coding DNA: TGTGCCTCCATGGGGGCGAGCAATCAGCCCCAGCATTTT.

CDR3 residues: CASSQAGSGNTIYF. In DNA form, the CDR3 reads TGCGCCAGCAGCCAAGCGGGAAGTGGAAACACCATATATTTT. The rearrangement joins TRBV4-1 to TRBJ1-3; no reliable D call. Germline V gives CDR1 MGHRA, CDR2 YSYEKL. This CDR3 comprises 14 residues. Trimming took off 1 base at V and 3 bases at J, with 7 bases between the two ends.